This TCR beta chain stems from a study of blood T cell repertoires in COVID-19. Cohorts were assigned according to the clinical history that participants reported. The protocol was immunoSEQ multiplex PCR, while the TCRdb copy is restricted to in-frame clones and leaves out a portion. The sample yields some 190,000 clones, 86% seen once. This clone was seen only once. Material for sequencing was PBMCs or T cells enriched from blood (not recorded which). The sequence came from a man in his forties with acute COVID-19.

The CDR3, as DNA: TGTGCCAGCAGCGTAAGAAAGTGGGGGGGACTAGCGCCGTCCTACGAGCAGTACTTC. Translating it yields CASSVRKWGGLAPSYEQYF. The chain links TRBV9 to TRBJ2-7; 10 nucleotides agree with TRBD2. This CDR3 contains 19 residues. V was pared by 1 base and J by 1 base, with 14 bases of the junction left unmatched. CDR1 is SGDLS and CDR2 is YYNGEE in the germline V gene.